The 24 T cell receptor beta chains below come from one sample, sequenced in a study of blood T cell repertoires in COVID-19. Repertoires were generated with immunoSEQ multiplex PCR, while TCRdb's copy carries only in-frame clones and drops some. The sample has about 200,000 clones; roughly 89% are singletons. Source material: peripheral blood. The receptors here all came from a man aged 55 to 70 who had recovered from COVID-19.

The V gene is TRBV7-9, the J gene TRBJ2-3; TRBD2 matches at 15 bases. Germline values: CDR1 SEHNR, CDR2 FQNEAQ (reference sequence). V shed 5 bases, J shed 1 base, and the junction held 13 bases outside the gene matches. There are 20 residues in the CDR3. DNA for the CDR3: TGTGCCAGCAGCACTTCGGGACTAGCGGGAGGTATAAGGGGCACAGATACGCAGTATTTT. It translates to CASSTSGLAGGIRGTDTQYF.

V usage is TRBV12-5 and J usage is TRBJ2-2; D possibly corresponds to TRBD2 (7 bases). This CDR3 spans 15 amino acids. Germline CDR1 and CDR2: LGHNT and FRNRAP. The ends were cut back, 7 bases at V and 4 bases at J, with 16 bases in the middle. DNA of the CDR3: TGTGCTAGTGCCCGCCCGGGGGGCTTCACCGGGGAGCTGTTTTTT. As protein: CASARPGGFTGELFF.

The J gene is TRBJ2-5, the V gene TRBV4-2; 11 bases fit TRBD2. Germline V gene sequence: CDR1 LGHNA, CDR2 YNFKEQ. This CDR3 spans 18 amino acids. The junction had 13 bases not matched to a gene; V was cut back by 3 bases and J by 4 bases. CDR3 residues: CASSHQRISGGAGETQYF. The CDR3, as DNA: TGTGCCAGCAGCCACCAAAGGATTAGCGGGGGGGCAGGAGAGACCCAGTACTTC.

The chain links TRBV27 to TRBJ2-3, with D possibly matching TRBD1 (7 bases). Germline CDR1 reads MNHEY; CDR2 reads SMNVEV (reference sequence). CDR3 length: 13 residues. Deletions cut 7 bases from V and 7 bases from J, with 15 bases between. The CDR3 spells CASIGGGGYTQYF. CDR3 sequence (DNA): TGTGCCAGCATCGGAGGGGGCGGATATACGCAGTATTTT.

The CDR3 nucleotides read TGTGCCACCAAGACCACTAGCGGGGCCGAGACCCAGTACTTC. Residues: CATKTTSGAETQYF. The rearrangement uses TRBV6-5 and TRBJ2-5, with 10 bases lining up with TRBD2. The CDR3 contains 14 residues. J was trimmed by 5 bases and V by 10 bases; bases with no gene match: 10. Germline V lookup: CDR1 MNHEY, CDR2 SVGAGI.

The chain links TRBV7-2 to TRBJ1-2; D remains ambiguous. Trimming pared 1 base from V and 8 bases from J, leaving 5 bases between. CDR1 SGHTA and CDR2 FQGNSA come from the germline V gene. This CDR3 is built from 11 residues. CDR3 region: CASSLDVGYTF. The CDR3 region has the DNA TGTGCCAGCAGCTTAGATGTAGGCTACACCTTC.

The rearrangement joins TRBV5-1 to TRBJ1-6; 11 nucleotides line up with TRBD1. The CDR3 runs to 14 residues. Germline V gives CDR1 SGHRS, CDR2 YFSETQ. Trimming removed 3 bases from V and 8 bases from J; junction bases left unmatched: 1. DNA of the CDR3: TGCGCCAGCAGCTCGGGACAGGGGGATTCACCCCTCCACTTT. As protein: CASSSGQGDSPLHF.

This chain connects TRBV6-4 to TRBJ2-3; 8 bases line up with TRBD1. CDR3 length: 15 amino acids. The V and J ends lost 0 bases and 2 bases, in that order; junction bases with no gene match: 1. CDR1 and CDR2 from the germline V gene are MRHNA and SNTAGT. The CDR3 protein is CASSDSTGATDTQYF. Here the CDR3 DNA reads TGTGCCAGCAGTGACTCGACAGGGGCCACAGATACGCAGTATTTT.

This clone was recorded a few times. The rearrangement links TRBV2 to TRBJ2-7, with 9 bases that match TRBD1. Germline CDR1 is SNHLY and CDR2 is FYNNEI. This CDR3 spans 14 amino acids. V shed 6 bases, J shed 2 bases, and the junction held 5 bases outside the gene matches. The CDR3 spells CASRSGTGTYEQYF. The CDR3 DNA reads TGTGCCAGCAGAAGCGGGACAGGGACCTACGAGCAGTACTTC.

The gene calls are TRBV21-1 and TRBJ2-7; the table names TRBD1, a call not compared with the DNA. TRBV21-1 is a listed pseudogene. This CDR3 is 14 amino acids long. The CDR3 spells CASSKCRTFYEQYF. CDR3 DNA sequence: TGTGCCAGCAGCAAGTGCAGGACATTCTACGAGCAGTACTTC.

V and J are TRBV2 and TRBJ1-5; maybe TRBD1 (6 bases). Between the trimmed V and J ends, which lost 4 bases and 7 bases, there was a span of 14 bases. The CDR3 runs to 14 residues. CDR1 SNHLY and CDR2 FYNNEI come from the germline V gene. For the CDR3, the DNA is TGTGCCAGCAGTGGACAGGCCAAGGGACAGCCCCAGCATTTT. Translated: CASSGQAKGQPQHF.

The V gene is TRBV4-1, the J gene TRBJ2-3, with 12 bases that match TRBD1. This CDR3 is built from 15 residues. CDR1 is MGHRA and CDR2 is YSYEKL in the germline V gene. Germline trimming cut 3 bases from V and 10 bases from J; bases unmatched to any gene: 8. The CDR3 loop is CASSQQGQGAVSQYF. The CDR3 DNA follows: TGCGCCAGCAGCCAGCAGGGACAGGGGGCCGTATCGCAGTATTTT.

This clone came up once. The J gene is TRBJ1-2, the V gene TRBV19; 7 bases agree with TRBD1. CDR3 length equals 13 residues. The ends lost 6 bases at V and 4 bases at J; junction bases unmatched: 5. Germline lookup yields CDR1 LNHDA and CDR2 SQIVND (reference sequence). CDR3 nucleotide sequence: TGTGCCAGTAGAACGACAGGGACCTATGGCTACACCTTC. Translating it yields CASRTTGTYGYTF.

The chain couples TRBV19 to TRBJ1-1; 7 nucleotides align to TRBD1. The J segment lost 4 bases and the V segment lost 5 bases, leaving 7 bases of the junction unmatched. Germline CDR1 reads LNHDA; CDR2 reads SQIVND (reference sequence). The CDR3 has 14 amino acids. CDR3 nucleotides: TGTGCCAGTAGTTGGGACAGTCATGGCACTGAAGCTTTCTTT. Its protein is CASSWDSHGTEAFF.

This chain joins TRBV27 and TRBJ1-6, with TRBD1 matching 10 bases. J lost 12 bases, V lost 4 bases, and 9 bases had no gene match. The CDR3 spans 15 residues. Germline V lookup: CDR1 MNHEY, CDR2 SMNVEV (reference sequence). The CDR3 DNA reads as TGTGCCAGCAGTTCACCGGGACAGGGGTCAAAACCCCTCCACTTT. As protein: CASSSPGQGSKPLHF.

The chain joins TRBV5-1 to TRBJ2-1; 11 positions agree with TRBD2. The germline V gene has CDR1 SGHRS and CDR2 YFSETQ. Losses at the gene ends were 7 bases for V and 9 bases for J; bases not matched to a gene: 9. CDR3 length equals 14 residues. The CDR3 loop reads CASEVSGGAGEQFF. The CDR3 DNA follows: TGCGCCAGCGAGGTTAGCGGGGGGGCTGGTGAGCAGTTCTTC.

The chain recombines TRBV7-3 with TRBJ2-5; TRBD2 agrees at 7 bases. Per germline, CDR1 SGHTA and CDR2 FQGTGA. The CDR3 length is 14 residues. Germline trimming cut 2 bases from V and 5 bases from J; bases unmatched to any gene: 5. CDR3 region: CASSLDGRLETQYF. CDR3 nucleotides: TGTGCCAGCAGCTTAGACGGGAGGTTGGAGACCCAGTACTTC.

CDR3 DNA: TGTGCCAGTAAGGACAGGTCCAATCAGCCCCAGCATTTT. It specifies CASKDRSNQPQHF. The chain combines TRBV19 with TRBJ1-5, with TRBD1 matching 7 bases. The CDR3 has 13 residues. In germline, CDR1 is LNHDA, CDR2 SQIVND (reference sequence). With 7 bases clipped from V and 3 bases from J, the junction kept 3 bases outside the gene matches.

The chain links TRBV4-2 to TRBJ2-3; a possible D gene is TRBD2 (5 bases). Trimming shortened V by 3 bases and J by 1 base, and 11 bases separated the two germline ends. Germline values: CDR1 LGHNA, CDR2 YNFKEQ. The CDR3 loop spans 15 amino acids. CDR3 sequence reads: CASSQTIVRTDTQYF. The CDR3 DNA reads as TGTGCCAGCAGCCAGACTATCGTCCGCACAGATACGCAGTATTTT.

With regard to this clone: Other DNA sequences in the same sample also yield this CDR3. The chain has TRBV3-1 (or the pseudogene TRBV3-2) and TRBJ2-5; D possibly corresponds to TRBD1 (5 bases). Deletions cut 4 bases from V and 5 bases from J, with 5 bases between. Germline V gene lookup returns CDR1 LGHDT and CDR2 YNNKEL (reference sequence). CDR3 length equals 11 residues. The CDR3 reads CASSPGETQYF. The CDR3 DNA reads as TGTGCCAGCAGCCCAGGGGAGACCCAGTACTTC.

This clone was recorded many times. The chain combines TRBV5-1 with TRBJ1-5; tentative D call: TRBD1 (6 bases). This CDR3 contains 15 residues. Looked up from germline, CDR1 is SGHRS and CDR2 is YFSETQ. V was shortened by 4 bases and J by 3 bases, with 14 bases between the two germline ends. The CDR3 loop reads CASSPWGQDNQPQHF. CDR3 nucleotide sequence: TGCGCCAGCAGCCCATGGGGGCAGGACAATCAGCCCCAGCATTTT.

This chain joins TRBV18 and TRBJ2-1, with 9 bases identical to TRBD2. The CDR3 has 15 amino acids. Germline CDR1 is KGHSH and CDR2 is LQKENI. Trimming took 3 bases from V and 6 from J; bases not matched to a gene: 6. CDR3 nucleotides: TGTGCCAGCTCACCTGGCGGGGGGGCCGGCAATGAGCAGTTCTTC. Amino acid sequence: CASSPGGGAGNEQFF.

This sequence joins TRBV15 and TRBJ2-5; TRBD1 matches 10 bases. Unmatched junction bases numbered 13, after V lost 3 bases and J lost 3 bases. The length of the CDR3 is 18 residues. Germline V gene lookup returns CDR1 LNHNV and CDR2 YYDKDF (reference sequence). CDR3 in DNA: TGTGCCACCAGCAGTGATCGGGACAGGGGTCTCGCGGAAGAGACCCAGTACTTC. Amino acid sequence: CATSSDRDRGLAEETQYF.

The rearrangement joins TRBV7-3 to TRBJ2-6; D perhaps matches TRBD1 (6 bases). The CDR3 is made up of 15 amino acids. Germline CDR1 SGHTA, CDR2 FQGTGA. Trimming shortened V by 6 bases and J by 0 bases, and 9 bases separated the two germline ends. The CDR3 nucleotides are TGTGCCAGCAGTGACAGGCCCTCTGGGGCCAACGTCCTGACTTTC. Translating it yields CASSDRPSGANVLTF.